This TCR beta chain was documented in a study of blood T cell repertoires in COVID-19. The protocol was immunoSEQ multiplex PCR, while the TCRdb copy is restricted to in-frame clones and leaves out a portion. There are about 200,000 clones in the sample; roughly 91% occur only once, and approximately 5.6% lies in the top ten. V dropped 3 bases and J dropped 7 bases, with 27 bases sitting between them. This CDR3 is built from 18 residues. From germline, CDR1 is LNHDA and CDR2 SQIVND (reference sequence). The sequence came from a man aged 40-55 years with active or convalescent COVID-19. Sequenced sample: peripheral blood. This chain uses TRBV19 with TRBJ1-2; no firm D call. CDR3 sequence: CASSMRSFSVLQVGGYTF. In nucleotides, the CDR3 is TGTGCCAGTAGTATGCGGAGCTTTTCGGTACTCCAAGTTGGTGGCTACACCTTC.